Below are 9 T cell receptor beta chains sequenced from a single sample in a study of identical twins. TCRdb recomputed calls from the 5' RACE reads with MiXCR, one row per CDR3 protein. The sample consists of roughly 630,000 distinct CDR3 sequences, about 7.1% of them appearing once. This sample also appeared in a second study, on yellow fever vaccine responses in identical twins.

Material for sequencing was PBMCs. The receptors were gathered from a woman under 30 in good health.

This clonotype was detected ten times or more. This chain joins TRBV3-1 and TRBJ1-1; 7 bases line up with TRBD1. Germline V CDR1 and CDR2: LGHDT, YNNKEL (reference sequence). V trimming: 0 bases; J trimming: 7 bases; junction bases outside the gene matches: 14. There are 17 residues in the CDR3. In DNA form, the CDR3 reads TGTGCCAGCAGCCAAGATGAGGGGGCGCTGAGTGAAGGTGAAGCTTTCTTT. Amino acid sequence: CASSQDEGALSEGEAFF.

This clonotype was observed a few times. CDR3 nucleotide sequence: TGTGCCAGCAGCGTGTCGGGCCTCGGGGCTTTCTTT. It specifies CASSVSGLGAFF. The V and J genes are TRBV9 and TRBJ1-1, with D unresolved. Germline V CDR1 and CDR2: SGDLS, YYNGEE. V shed 2 bases and J shed 11 bases, with 13 bases lying between them. CDR3 length equals 12 residues. Drawing the rest from reference TRBV9 and TRBJ1-1, the complete variable domain is DSGVTQTPKHLITATGQRVTLRCSPRSGDLSVYWYQQSLDQGLQFLIQYYNGEERAKGNILERFSAQQFPDLHSELNLSSLELGDSALYFCASSVSGLGAFFGQGTRLTVV.

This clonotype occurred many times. CDR3 loop: CASSALGQGNTGELFF. CDR3 DNA sequence: TGTGCCAGCAGCGCACTCGGACAGGGGAACACCGGGGAGCTGTTTTTT. The chain joins TRBV5-5 to TRBJ2-2; 8 positions agree with TRBD1. The V and J ends lost 4 bases and 1 base, in that order; junction bases with no gene match: 6. CDR3 length: 16 amino acids. Looked up from germline, CDR1 is SGHKS and CDR2 is YYEKEE (reference sequence).

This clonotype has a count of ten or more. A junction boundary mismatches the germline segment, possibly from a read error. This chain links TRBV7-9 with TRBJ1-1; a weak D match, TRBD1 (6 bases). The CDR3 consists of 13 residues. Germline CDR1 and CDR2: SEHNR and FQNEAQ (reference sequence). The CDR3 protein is CASSLGGSTEAFF. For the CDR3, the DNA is TGTGCCAGCAGTTTAGGGGGTAGCACTGAAGCTTTCTTT.

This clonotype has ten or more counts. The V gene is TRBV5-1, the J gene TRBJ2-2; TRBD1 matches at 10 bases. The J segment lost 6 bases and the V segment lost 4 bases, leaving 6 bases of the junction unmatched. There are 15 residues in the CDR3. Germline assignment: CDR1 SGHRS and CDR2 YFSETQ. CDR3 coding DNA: TGCGCCAGCAGCCGCGACAGGGGGCGATCCGGGGAGCTGTTTTTT. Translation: CASSRDRGRSGELFF.

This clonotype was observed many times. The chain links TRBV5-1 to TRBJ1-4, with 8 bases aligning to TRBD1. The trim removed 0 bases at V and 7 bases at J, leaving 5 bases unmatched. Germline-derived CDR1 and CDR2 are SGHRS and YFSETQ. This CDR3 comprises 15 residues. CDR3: CASSLETGGGEKLFF. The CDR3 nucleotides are TGCGCCAGCAGCTTGGAAACAGGGGGAGGTGAAAAACTGTTTTTT.

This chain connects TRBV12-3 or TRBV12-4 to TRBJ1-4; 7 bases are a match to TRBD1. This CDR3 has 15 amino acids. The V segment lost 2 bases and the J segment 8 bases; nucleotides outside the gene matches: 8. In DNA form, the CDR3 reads TGTGCCAGCAGTTTACGTCGGACAGGAGGAGAAAAACTGTTTTTT. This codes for CASSLRRTGGEKLFF.

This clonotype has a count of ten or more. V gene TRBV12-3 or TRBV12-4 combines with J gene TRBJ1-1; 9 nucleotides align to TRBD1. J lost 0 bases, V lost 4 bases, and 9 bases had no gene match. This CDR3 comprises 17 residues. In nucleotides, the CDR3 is TGTGCCAGCAGTTCCGGACAGGGGCGTCTATTGAACACTGAAGCTTTCTTT. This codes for CASSSGQGRLLNTEAFF.

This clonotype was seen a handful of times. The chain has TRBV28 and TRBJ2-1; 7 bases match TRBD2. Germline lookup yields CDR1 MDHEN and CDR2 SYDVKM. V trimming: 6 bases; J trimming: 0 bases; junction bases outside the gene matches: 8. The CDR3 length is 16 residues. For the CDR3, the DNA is TGTGCCAGCAGAATGGGACTAATGAACTCCTACAATGAGCAGTTCTTC. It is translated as CASRMGLMNSYNEQFF.